This T cell receptor beta chain is drawn from a study of blood T cell repertoires in COVID-19. About the study: Acute and convalescent COVID-19 samples came from the United States, Italy and Spain. T cells, B-cell-depleted T cells, or PBMCs supplied cDNA or gDNA.

There are 14 residues in the CDR3. Trimming left V 6 bases short and J 7 bases short, with 15 bases between. The germline V gene has CDR1 LNHDA and CDR2 SQIVND (reference sequence). Original handling: By means of reference gene primer amplification, nucleated cell counts were estimated. TCRdb's table, derived via immunoSEQ multiplex PCR, lists solely in-frame clones and lacks some. That table supplies the V and J calls and clone size; D and trimming were determined from the DNA. The sample carries 70,000 to 85,000 clones, about 83% recorded once. The chain joins TRBV19 to TRBJ2-2, with D possibly TRBD1 on 6 matching bases. The specimen was peripheral blood. This clonotype was obtained from a man aged 80 or over with active or convalescent COVID-19. The CDR3 nucleotides read TGTGCCAGTAGGGAGACAGGAGGAGGCGGGGAGCTGTTTTTT. The encoded protein is CASRETGGGGELFF.